This T cell receptor (beta chain) comes out of a study of monozygotic twins with inflammatory bowel disease. With regard to this clonotype: Antigen unknown.

UMIs that had a 6-nucleotide sample barcode were put in using template switching. Two nested PCRs, of 16 and 9 cycles, processed TCRalpha and TCRbeta cDNA. Each CDR3 protein gets one entry in TCRdb, which reprocessed the 5' RACE reads and gives no DNA. The listing contains over 110,000 distinct CDR3 sequences. CDR3 length: 13 residues. The study, taken as a whole, reports: Repertoire similarity matched across concordant and discordant twins, perhaps owing to limited power.

Investigators pulled total RNA out of whole blood and did not sort T cells. The chain employs TRBV12-3 or TRBV12-4 and TRBJ2-7; TCRdb reports TRBD2, a call that lacks DNA to check it against. The sequence came from a human donor with ulcerative colitis or Crohn's disease, or a healthy co-twin of an affected twin (not recorded which). What was sequenced was blood. The CDR3 sequence: CASRERELGGEYF.